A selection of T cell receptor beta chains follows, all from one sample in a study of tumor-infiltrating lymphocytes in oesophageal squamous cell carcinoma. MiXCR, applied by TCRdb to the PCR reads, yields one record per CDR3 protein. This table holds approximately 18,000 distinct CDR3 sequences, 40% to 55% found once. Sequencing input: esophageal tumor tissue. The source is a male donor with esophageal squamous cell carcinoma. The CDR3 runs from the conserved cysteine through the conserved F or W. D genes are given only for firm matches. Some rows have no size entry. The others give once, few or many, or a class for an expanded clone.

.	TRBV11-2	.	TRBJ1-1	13	CASSSALGTEAFF	TGTGCCAGCAGCTCAGCGTTGGGCACTGAAGCTTTCTTT
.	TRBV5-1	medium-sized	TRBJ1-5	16	CASSPGLNRVNQPQHF	TGCGCCAGCAGCCCGGGCCTCAACAGGGTAAATCAGCCCCAGCATTTT
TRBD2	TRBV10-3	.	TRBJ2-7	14	CAISEAAGVVEQYF	TGTGCCATCAGTGAGGCGGCGGGAGTGGTAGAGCAGTACTTC
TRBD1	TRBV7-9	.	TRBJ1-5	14	CASSSTGGNQPQHF	TGTGCCAGCAGCAGTACAGGGGGCAATCAGCCCCAGCATTTT
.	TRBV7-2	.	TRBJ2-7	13	CASSLSQGGEQYF	TGTGCCAGCAGCTTATCTCAGGGCGGAGAGCAGTACTTC
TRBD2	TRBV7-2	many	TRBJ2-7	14	CASTLAAGANEQYF	TGTGCCAGCACCTTAGCGGCGGGAGCGAACGAGCAGTACTTC
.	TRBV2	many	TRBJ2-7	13	CASCHGQFYEQYF	TGTGCCAGCTGCCATGGACAGTTCTACGAGCAGTACTTC
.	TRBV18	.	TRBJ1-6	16	CASSPPSGGGGNEQYF	TGTGCCAGCTCACCACCGAGCGGCGGCGGAGGGAACGAGCAGTACTTT
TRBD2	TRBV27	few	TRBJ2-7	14	CASSSSGVTYEQYF	TGTGCCAGCAGTTCCAGCGGGGTTACCTACGAGCAGTACTTC
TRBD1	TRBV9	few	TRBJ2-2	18	CASSVGIQGARKTGELFF	TGTGCCAGCAGCGTAGGGATACAGGGGGCGCGAAAGACCGGGGAGCTGTTTTTT